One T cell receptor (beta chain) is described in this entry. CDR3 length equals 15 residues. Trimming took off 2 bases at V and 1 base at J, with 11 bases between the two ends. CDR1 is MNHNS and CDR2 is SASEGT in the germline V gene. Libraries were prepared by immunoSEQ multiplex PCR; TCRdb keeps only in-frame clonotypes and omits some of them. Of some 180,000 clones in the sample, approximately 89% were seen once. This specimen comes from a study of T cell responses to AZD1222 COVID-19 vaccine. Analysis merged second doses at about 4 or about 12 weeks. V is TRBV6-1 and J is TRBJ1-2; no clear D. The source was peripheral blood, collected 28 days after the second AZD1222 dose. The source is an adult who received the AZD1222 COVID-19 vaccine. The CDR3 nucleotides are TGTGCCAGCAGTGAAAGGGTTAACGATAACTATGGCTACACCTTC. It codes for CASSERVNDNYGYTF.